This TCR beta chain was sequenced during a study of CD8 T cells in Susac syndrome. Through negative isolation, CD4+ and CD8+ T cells were obtained, while TEMRA cells were enriched using FACS. Random-hexamer reverse transcription was applied to about 0.45 to 1 ug RNA. It was immunoSEQ multiplex PCR that amplified TCR beta CDR3 across 54 Vbeta and 13 Jbeta. TCRdb passed the immunoSEQ multiplex PCR reads through MiXCR, listing each CDR3 protein once. The sample has about 280,000 distinct CDR3 sequences; roughly 81% are singletons. Germline values: CDR1 MNHEY, CDR2 SMNVEV (reference sequence). The CDR3 loop spans 14 amino acids. V lost 6 bases to trimming and J lost 2 bases; unmatched junction nucleotides: 2. This clonotype was seen just once.

The source is a human donor with multiple sclerosis. This chain uses TRBV27 with TRBJ2-1; TRBD2 matches 9 bases. Material for sequencing was CD8+ T cells from PBMCs. The CDR3 nucleotides read TGTGCCAGCAGAGCGGGAGGCCCCTACAATGAGCAGTTCTTC. Protein: CASRAGGPYNEQFF.